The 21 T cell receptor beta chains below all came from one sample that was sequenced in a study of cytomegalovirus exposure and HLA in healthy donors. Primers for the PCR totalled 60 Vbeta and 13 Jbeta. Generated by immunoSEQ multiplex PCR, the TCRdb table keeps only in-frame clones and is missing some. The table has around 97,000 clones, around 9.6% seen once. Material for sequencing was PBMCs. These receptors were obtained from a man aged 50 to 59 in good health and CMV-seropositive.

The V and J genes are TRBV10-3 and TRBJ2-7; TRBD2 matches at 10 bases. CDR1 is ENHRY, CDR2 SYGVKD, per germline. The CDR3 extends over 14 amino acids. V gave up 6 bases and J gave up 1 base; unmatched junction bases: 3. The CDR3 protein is CAISPGLASYEQYF. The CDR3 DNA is TGTGCCATCAGCCCGGGACTAGCGTCCTACGAGCAGTACTTC.

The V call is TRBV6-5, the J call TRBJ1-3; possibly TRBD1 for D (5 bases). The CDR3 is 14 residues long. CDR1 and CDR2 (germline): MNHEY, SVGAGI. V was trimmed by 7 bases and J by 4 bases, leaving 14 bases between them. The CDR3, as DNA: TGTGCCAGCACTCCCTGGCAGGGCGGAAACACCATATATTTT. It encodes CASTPWQGGNTIYF.

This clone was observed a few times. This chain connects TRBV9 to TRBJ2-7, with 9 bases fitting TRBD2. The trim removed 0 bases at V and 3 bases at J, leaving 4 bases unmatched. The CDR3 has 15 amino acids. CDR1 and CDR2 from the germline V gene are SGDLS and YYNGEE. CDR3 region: CASSVGSGSIYEQYF. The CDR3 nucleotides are TGTGCCAGCAGCGTAGGTAGCGGGAGCATCTACGAGCAGTACTTC.

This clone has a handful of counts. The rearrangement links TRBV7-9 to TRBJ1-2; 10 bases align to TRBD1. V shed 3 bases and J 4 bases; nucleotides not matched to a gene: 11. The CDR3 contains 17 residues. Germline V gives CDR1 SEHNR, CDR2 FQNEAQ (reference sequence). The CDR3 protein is CASSFPEGDRGPYGYTF. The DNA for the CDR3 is TGTGCCAGCAGCTTCCCCGAAGGAGACAGGGGGCCCTATGGCTACACCTTC.

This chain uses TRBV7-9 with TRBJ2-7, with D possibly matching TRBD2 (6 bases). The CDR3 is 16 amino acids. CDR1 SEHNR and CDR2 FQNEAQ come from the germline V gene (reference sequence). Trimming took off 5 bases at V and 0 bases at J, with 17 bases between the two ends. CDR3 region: CASSERTDGSSYEQYF. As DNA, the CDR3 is TGTGCCAGCAGCGAAAGGACGGACGGGAGCTCCTACGAGCAGTACTTC.

The CDR3 sequence: CASSLTSGRGTDTQYF. CDR3 nucleotides: TGTGCCAGCAGTCTAACTAGCGGGAGGGGAACAGATACGCAGTATTTT. The chain couples TRBV28 to TRBJ2-3; 13 nucleotides align to TRBD2. The CDR3 sequence is 16 residues long. CDR1 is MDHEN, CDR2 SYDVKM, per germline. The ends lost 5 bases at V and 3 bases at J; junction bases unmatched: 5.

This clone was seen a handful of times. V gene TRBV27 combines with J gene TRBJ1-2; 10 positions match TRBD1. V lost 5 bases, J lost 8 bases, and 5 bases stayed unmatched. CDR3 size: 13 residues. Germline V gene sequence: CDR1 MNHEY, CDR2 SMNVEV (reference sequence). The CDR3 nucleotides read TGTGCCAGCAGTGGACAGGGGGAGAGAGGCTACACCTTC. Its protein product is CASSGQGERGYTF.

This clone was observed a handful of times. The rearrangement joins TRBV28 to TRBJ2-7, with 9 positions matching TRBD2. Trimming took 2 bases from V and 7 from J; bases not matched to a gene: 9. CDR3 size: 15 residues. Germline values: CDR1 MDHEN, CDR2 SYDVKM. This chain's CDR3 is CASSLMSSGDYEQYF. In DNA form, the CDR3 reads TGTGCCAGCAGTTTAATGTCTAGCGGGGATTATGAGCAGTACTTC.

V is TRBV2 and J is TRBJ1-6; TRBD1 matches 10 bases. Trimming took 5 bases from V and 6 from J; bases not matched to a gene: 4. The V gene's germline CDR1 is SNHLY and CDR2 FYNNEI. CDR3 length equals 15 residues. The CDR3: CASSRQGAGNSPLHF. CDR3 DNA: TGTGCCAGCAGTCGACAGGGGGCGGGTAATTCACCCCTCCACTTT.

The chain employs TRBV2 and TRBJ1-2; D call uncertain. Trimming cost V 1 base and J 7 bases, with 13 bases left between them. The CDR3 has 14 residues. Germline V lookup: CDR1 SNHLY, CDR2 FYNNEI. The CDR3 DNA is TGTGCCAGCAGTGAAGACCGACTCCTCTCTGGCTACACCTTC. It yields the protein CASSEDRLLSGYTF. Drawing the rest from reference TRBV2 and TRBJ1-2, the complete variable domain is EPEVTQTPSHQVTQMGQEVILRCVPISNHLYFYWYRQILGQKVEFLVSFYNNEISEKSEIFDDQFSVERPDGSNFTLKIRSTKLEDSAMYFCASSEDRLLSGYTFGSGTRLTVV.

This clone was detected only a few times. As DNA, the CDR3 is TGTGCCAGCAGCTTAGCGCAGGGGGGACCCTATGGCTACACCTTC. This encodes CASSLAQGGPYGYTF. V usage is TRBV7-9 and J usage is TRBJ1-2; TRBD1 aligns across 7 bases. The CDR3 extends over 15 amino acids. V lost 0 bases, J lost 4 bases, and 5 bases stayed unmatched. Per germline, CDR1 SEHNR and CDR2 FQNEAQ (reference sequence). Supplemented by reference TRBV7-9 and TRBJ1-2, the full variable domain reads DTGVSQNPRHKITKRGQNVTFRCDPISEHNRLYWYRQTLGQGPEFLTYFQNEAQLEKSRLLSDRFSAERPKGSFSTLEIQRTEQGDSAMYLCASSLAQGGPYGYTFGSGTRLTVV.

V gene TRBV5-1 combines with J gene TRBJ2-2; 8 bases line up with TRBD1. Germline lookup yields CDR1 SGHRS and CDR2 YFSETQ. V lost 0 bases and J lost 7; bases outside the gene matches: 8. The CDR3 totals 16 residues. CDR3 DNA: TGCGCCAGCAGCTTGGTTCCGGCAGGGGGCAACGGGGAGCTGTTTTTT. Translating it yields CASSLVPAGGNGELFF.

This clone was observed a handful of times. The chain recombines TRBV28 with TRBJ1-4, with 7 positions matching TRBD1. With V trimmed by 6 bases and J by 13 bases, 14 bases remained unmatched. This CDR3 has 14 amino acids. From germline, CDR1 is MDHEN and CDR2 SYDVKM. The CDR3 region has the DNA TGTGCCAGCAGACCAGACAGGGCCGGGGGTGGACTGTTTTTT. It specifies CASRPDRAGGGLFF.

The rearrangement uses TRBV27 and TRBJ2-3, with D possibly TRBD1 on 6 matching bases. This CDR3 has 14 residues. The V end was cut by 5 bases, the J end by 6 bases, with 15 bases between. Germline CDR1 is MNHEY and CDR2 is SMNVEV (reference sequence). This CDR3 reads CASSVNRVRDTQYF. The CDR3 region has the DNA TGTGCCAGCAGTGTGAACAGGGTTCGGGATACGCAGTATTTT.

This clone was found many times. CDR3 residues: CASNRALEQYF. The CDR3 nucleotides are TGTGCCAGCAACAGGGCATTGGAGCAGTACTTC. This chain connects TRBV28 to TRBJ2-7, with D possibly TRBD1 on 6 matching bases. Germline lookup yields CDR1 MDHEN and CDR2 SYDVKM. V lost 7 bases, J lost 7 bases, and 11 bases lay in between. This CDR3 is 11 amino acids long.

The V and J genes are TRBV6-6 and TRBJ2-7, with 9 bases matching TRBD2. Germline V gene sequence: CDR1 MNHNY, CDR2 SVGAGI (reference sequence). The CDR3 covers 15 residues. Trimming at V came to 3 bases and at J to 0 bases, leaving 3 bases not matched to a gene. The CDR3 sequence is CASSYGTSTSYEQYF. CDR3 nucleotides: TGTGCCAGCAGTTATGGGACTAGCACCTCCTACGAGCAGTACTTC.

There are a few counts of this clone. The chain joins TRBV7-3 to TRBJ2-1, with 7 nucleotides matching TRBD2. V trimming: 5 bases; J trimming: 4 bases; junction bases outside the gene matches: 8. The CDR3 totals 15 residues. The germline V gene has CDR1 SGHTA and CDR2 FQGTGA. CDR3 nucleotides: TGTGCCAGCAGCCTAGCGGCGGGTGGGTACAATGAGCAGTTCTTC. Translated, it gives CASSLAAGGYNEQFF.

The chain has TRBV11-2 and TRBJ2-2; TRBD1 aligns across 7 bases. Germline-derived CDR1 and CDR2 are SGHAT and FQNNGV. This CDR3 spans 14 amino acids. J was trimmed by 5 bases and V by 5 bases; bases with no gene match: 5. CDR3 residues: CASSRGTETGELFF. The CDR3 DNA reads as TGTGCCAGCAGCAGGGGGACAGAAACCGGGGAGCTGTTTTTT.

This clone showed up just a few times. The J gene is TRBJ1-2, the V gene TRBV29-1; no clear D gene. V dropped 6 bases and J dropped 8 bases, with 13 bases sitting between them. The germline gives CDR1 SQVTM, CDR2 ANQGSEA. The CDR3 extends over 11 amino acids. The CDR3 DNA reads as TGCAGCGTCACTGCGGGGTACGGCTACACCTTC. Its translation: CSVTAGYGYTF.

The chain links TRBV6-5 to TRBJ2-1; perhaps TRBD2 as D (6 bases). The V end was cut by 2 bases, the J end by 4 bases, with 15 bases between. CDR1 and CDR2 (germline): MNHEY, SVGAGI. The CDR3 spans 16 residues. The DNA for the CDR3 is TGTGCCAGCAGTTACACGACGGGACTGCGGTACAATGAGCAGTTCTTC. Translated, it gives CASSYTTGLRYNEQFF.

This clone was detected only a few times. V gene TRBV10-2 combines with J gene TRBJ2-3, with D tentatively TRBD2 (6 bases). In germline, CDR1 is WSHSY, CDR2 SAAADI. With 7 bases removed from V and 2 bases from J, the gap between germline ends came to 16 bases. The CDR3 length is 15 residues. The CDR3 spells CASKPGLRITDTQYF. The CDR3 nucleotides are TGCGCCAGCAAGCCGGGACTCAGGATCACAGATACGCAGTATTTT.